This TCR beta chain was recorded in a study of metastatic and nonmetastatic thyroid tumors. Study details: Blood and tumor or nodule tissue repertoires from malignant and benign thyroid patients were compared.

Whole-study results and caveats: Reports indicated that malignant thyroid tumors showed significantly higher TCR beta diversity than benign nodules did, in blood and tumor.

No patient received treatment before thyroid surgery. In the original analysis: Clinicopathological groups differed in CDR3, with these differences serving to build a distant-metastasis classifier for papillary thyroid cancer. TCRdb re-clonotyped the PCR reads via MiXCR. TCRdb, not the original authors, processed these V and J calls. The sample records some 69,000 clones, approximately 14% being singletons. This clone occurred many times. Its specificity is unknown. The sequence was obtained from a male donor with papillary thyroid cancer or a benign thyroid nodule (not recorded which). Some clones in this sample may be carry-over from other donors' samples. The sample was blood.

Here the CDR3 DNA reads TGTGCCAGCAGCTTAGATGCCCGCCAGAATGAAAAACTGTTTTTT. Amino acid sequence: CASSLDARQNEKLFF. The V gene is TRBV7-9, the J gene TRBJ1-4; D gene ambiguous. Germline V gene data show CDR1 as SEHNR and CDR2 as FQNEAQ (reference sequence). V was clipped by 1 base and J by 5 bases, with 11 bases between them. CDR3 length equals 15 residues.